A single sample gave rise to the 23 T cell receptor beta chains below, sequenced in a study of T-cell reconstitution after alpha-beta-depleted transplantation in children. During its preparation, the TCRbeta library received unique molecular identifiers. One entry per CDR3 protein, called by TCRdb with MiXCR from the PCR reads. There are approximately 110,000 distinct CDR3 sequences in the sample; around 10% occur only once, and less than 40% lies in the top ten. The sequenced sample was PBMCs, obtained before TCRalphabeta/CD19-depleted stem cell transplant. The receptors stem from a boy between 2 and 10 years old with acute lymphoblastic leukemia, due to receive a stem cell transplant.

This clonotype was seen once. CDR3 residues: CSVETRQYGYTF. The CDR3 DNA sequence: TGCAGCGTTGAAACGCGACAGTATGGCTACACCTTC. The chain uses TRBV29-1 and TRBJ1-2, with D perhaps TRBD1 (5 bases). V gave up 2 bases and J gave up 5 bases, with 9 bases separating them. This CDR3 is 12 amino acids long. Per germline, CDR1 SQVTM and CDR2 ANQGSEA.

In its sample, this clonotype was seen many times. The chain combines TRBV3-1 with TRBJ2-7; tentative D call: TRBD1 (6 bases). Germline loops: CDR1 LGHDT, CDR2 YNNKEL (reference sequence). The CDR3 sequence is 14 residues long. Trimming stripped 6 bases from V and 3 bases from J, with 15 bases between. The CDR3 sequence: CASSRGVGGYEQYF. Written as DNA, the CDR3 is TGTGCCAGCAGTCGTGGGGTAGGGGGCTACGAGCAGTACTTC.

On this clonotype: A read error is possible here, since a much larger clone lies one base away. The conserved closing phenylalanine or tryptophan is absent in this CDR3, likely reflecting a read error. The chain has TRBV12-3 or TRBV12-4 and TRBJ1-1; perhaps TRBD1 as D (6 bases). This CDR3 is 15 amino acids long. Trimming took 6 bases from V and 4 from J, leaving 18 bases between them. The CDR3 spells CASSPRGGEGTEAFY. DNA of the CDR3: TGTGCCAGCAGCCCCCGAGGGGGTGAGGGCACTGAAGCTTTCTAT.

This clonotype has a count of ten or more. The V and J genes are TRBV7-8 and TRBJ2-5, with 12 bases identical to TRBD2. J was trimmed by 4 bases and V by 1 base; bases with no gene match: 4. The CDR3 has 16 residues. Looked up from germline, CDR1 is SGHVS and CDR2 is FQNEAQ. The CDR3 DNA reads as TGTGCCAGCAGCTTAGAGCCGACTAGCGGGAGAGAGACCCAGTACTTC. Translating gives CASSLEPTSGRETQYF.

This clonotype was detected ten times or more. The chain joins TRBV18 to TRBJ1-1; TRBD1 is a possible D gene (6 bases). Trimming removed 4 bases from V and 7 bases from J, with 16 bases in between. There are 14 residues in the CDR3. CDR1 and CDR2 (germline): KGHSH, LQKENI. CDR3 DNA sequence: TGTGCCAGCTCACGCTTGAAGGGGGAGGGTGAAGCTTTCTTT. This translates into CASSRLKGEGEAFF. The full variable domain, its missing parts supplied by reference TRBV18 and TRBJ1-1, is NAGVMQNPRHLVRRRGQEARLRCSPMKGHSHVYWYRQLPEEGLKFMVYLQKENIIDESGMPKERFSAEFPKEGPSILRIQQVVRGDSAAYFCASSRLKGEGEAFFGQGTRLTVV.

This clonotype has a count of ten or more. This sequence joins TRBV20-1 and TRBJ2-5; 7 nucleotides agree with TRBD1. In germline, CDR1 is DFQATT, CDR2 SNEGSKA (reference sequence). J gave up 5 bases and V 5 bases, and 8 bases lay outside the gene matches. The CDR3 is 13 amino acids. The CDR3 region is CSAENRGRETQYF. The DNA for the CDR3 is TGCAGTGCTGAGAACAGGGGCCGGGAGACCCAGTACTTC.

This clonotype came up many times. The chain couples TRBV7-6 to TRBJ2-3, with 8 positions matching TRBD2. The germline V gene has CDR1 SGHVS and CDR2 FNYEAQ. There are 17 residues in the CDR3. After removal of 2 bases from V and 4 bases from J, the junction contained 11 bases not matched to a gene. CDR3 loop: CASSLRSEREMPDTQYF. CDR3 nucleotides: TGTGCCAGCAGCTTACGGTCTGAGCGGGAGATGCCAGATACGCAGTATTTT.

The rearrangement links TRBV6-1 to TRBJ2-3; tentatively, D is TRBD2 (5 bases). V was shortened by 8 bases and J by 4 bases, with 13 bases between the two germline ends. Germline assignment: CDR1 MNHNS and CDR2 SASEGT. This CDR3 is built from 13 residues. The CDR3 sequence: CASLDSYADTQYF. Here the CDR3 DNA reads TGTGCCAGCCTGGACTCATACGCAGATACGCAGTATTTT.

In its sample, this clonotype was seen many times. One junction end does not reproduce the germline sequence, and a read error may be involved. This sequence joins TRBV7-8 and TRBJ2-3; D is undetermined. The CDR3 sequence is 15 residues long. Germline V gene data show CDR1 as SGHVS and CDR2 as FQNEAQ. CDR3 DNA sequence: TGTGCCAGCACCTTAGCCGCGACTAGCACAGATACGCAGTATTTT. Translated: CASTLAATSTDTQYF.

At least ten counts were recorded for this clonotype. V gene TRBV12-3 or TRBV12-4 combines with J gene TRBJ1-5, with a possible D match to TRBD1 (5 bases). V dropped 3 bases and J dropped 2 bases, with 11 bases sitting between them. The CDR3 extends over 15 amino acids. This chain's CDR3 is CASSFQGGGNQPQHF. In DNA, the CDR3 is TGTGCCAGCAGTTTCCAGGGAGGGGGCAATCAGCCCCAGCATTTT.

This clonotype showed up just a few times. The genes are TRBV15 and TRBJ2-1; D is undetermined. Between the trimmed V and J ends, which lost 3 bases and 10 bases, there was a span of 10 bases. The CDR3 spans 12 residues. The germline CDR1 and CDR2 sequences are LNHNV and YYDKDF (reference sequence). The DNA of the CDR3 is TGTGCCACCAGCAGTAATAGTTGGGAGCAGTTCTTC. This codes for CATSSNSWEQFF. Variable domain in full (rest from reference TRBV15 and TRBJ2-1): DAMVIQNPRYQVTQFGKPVTLSCSQTLNHNVMYWYQQKSSQAPKLLFHYYDKDFNNEADTPDNFQSRRPNTSFCFLDIRSPGLGDTAMYLCATSSNSWEQFFGPGTRLTVL.

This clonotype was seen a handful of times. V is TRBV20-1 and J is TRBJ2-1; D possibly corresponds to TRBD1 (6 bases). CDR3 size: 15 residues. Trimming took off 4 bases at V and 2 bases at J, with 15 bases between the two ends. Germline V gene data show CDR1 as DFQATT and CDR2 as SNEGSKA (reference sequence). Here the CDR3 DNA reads TGCAGTGCTACCCACCAGGGGAAAGCCTACAATGAGCAGTTCTTC. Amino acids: CSATHQGKAYNEQFF.

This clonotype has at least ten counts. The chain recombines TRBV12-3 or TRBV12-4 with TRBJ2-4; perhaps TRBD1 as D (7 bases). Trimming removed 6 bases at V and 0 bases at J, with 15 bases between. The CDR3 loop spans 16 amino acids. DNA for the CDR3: TGTGCCAGCAGCCGGGGGACAGCCCTAGCCAAAAACATTCAGTACTTC. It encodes CASSRGTALAKNIQYF.

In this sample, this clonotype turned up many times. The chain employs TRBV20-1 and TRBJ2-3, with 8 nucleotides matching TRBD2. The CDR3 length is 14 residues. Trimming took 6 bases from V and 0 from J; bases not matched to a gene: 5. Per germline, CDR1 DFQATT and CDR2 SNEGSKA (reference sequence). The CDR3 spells CSALKRESTDTQYF. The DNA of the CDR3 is TGCAGTGCACTGAAGCGGGAGAGCACAGATACGCAGTATTTT.

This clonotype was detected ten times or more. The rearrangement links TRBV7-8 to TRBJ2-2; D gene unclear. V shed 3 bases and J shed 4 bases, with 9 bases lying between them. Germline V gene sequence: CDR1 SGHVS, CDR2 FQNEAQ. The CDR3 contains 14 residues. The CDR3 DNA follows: TGTGCCAGCAGCTTGGCCCTGGTCACCGGGGAGCTGTTTTTT. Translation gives CASSLALVTGELFF. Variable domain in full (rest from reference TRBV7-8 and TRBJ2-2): GAGVSQSPRYKVAKRGQDVALRCDPISGHVSLFWYQQALGQGPEFLTYFQNEAQLDKSGLPSDRFFAERPEGSVSTLKIQRTQQEDSAVYLCASSLALVTGELFFGEGSRLTVL.

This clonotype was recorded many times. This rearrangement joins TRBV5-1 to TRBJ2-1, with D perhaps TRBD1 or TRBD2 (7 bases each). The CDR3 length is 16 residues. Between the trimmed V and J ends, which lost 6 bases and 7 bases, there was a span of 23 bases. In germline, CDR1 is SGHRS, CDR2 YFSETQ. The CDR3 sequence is CASTDPGRGQRNEQFF. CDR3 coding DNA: TGCGCCAGCACCGACCCAGGGAGGGGGCAGCGGAATGAGCAGTTCTTC.

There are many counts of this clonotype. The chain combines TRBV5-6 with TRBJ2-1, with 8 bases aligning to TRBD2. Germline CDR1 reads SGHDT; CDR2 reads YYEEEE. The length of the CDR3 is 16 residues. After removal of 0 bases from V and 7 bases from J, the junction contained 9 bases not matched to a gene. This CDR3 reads CASSLDLWREENEQFF. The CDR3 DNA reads TGTGCCAGCAGCTTGGACCTCTGGCGGGAGGAGAATGAGCAGTTCTTC.

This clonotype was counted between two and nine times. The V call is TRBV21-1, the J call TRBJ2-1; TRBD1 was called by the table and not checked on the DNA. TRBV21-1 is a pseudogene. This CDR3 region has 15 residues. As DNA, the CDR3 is TGTGCCAGCAGCTCAAGAACGGGGGTCTACAATGAGCAGTTCTTC. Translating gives CASSSRTGVYNEQFF.

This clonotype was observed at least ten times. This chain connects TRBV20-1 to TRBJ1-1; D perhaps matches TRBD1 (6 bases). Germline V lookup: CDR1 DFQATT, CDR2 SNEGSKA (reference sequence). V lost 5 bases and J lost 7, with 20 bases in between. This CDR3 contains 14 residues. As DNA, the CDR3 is TGCAGTGCTCAAACCGACAGGCCCAGGCGTGAAGCTTTCTTT. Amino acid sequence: CSAQTDRPRREAFF.

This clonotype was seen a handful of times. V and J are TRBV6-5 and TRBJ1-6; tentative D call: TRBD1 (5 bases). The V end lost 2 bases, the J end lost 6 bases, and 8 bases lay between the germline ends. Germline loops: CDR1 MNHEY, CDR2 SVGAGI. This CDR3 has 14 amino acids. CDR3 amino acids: CASSYDSPNSPLHF. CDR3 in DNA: TGTGCCAGCAGTTACGACAGCCCTAATTCACCCCTCCACTTT.

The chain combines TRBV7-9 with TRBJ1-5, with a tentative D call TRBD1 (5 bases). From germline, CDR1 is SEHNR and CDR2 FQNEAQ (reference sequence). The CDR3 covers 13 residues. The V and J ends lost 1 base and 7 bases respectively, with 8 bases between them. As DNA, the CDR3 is TGTGCCAGCAGCTTAGGGGACCCCCAGCCCCAGCATTTT. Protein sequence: CASSLGDPQPQHF.

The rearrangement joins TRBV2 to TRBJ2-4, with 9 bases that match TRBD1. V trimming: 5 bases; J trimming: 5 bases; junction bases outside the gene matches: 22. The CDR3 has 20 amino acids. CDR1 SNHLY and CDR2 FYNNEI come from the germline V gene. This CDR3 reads CASSIAPGQGPTVSQNIQYF. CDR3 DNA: TGTGCCAGCAGTATCGCTCCGGGACAGGGACCTACCGTTAGCCAAAACATTCAGTACTTC.

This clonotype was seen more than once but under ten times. DNA of the CDR3: TGTGCCAGCACTCCCACTGGGGGATCCCCCCTCTCTGGGGCCAACGTCCTGACTTTC. This translates into CASTPTGGSPLSGANVLTF. The V call is TRBV11-1, the J call TRBJ2-6; D possibly matches TRBD1 or TRBD2 (5 bases each). The CDR3 runs 19 residues. Trimming shortened V by 7 bases and J by 0 bases, and 22 bases separated the two germline ends. From germline, CDR1 is SGHAT and CDR2 FQDESV (reference sequence). The variable domain in full, with the rest retrieved from reference TRBV11-1 and TRBJ2-6, is EAEVAQSPRYKITEKSQAVAFWCDPISGHATLYWYRQILGQGPELLVQFQDESVVDDSQLPKDRFSAERLKGVDSTLKIQPAELGDSAMYLCASTPTGGSPLSGANVLTFGAGSRLTVL.